The next 19 T cell receptor beta chains were all read from a single sample in a study of cytomegalovirus exposure and HLA in healthy donors. The PCR contained 60 Vbeta and 13 Jbeta primers. TCRdb's copy holds only in-frame clones and misses some; the assay was immunoSEQ multiplex PCR. This sample has a few hundred thousand clones; 77% occur once, and the top ten carry 2.7%. Sequenced input: PBMCs. All receptors come from an older woman in good health and CMV-seropositive.

The chain links TRBV6-6 to TRBJ2-1; the match to TRBD2 covers 12 bases. The CDR3 covers 15 residues. V lost 4 bases to trimming and J lost 3 bases; unmatched junction nucleotides: 1. Looked up from germline, CDR1 is MNHNY and CDR2 is SVGAGI (reference sequence). The CDR3 reads CASSSTSGSYNEQFF. CDR3 DNA: TGTGCCAGCAGTTCGACTAGCGGGAGCTACAATGAGCAGTTCTTC.

The chain carries TRBV2 and TRBJ1-5; weak D call: TRBD1 (6 bases). The CDR3 has 13 amino acids. The germline V gene has CDR1 SNHLY and CDR2 FYNNEI. Trimming stripped 7 bases from V and 9 bases from J, with 16 bases between. The CDR3 region has the DNA TGTGCCAGCAAGGGGGAGGGGATAGGGCCCCAGCATTTT. This encodes CASKGEGIGPQHF.

V usage is TRBV27 and J usage is TRBJ2-3; 10 nucleotides agree with TRBD2. Germline CDR1 is MNHEY and CDR2 is SMNVEV (reference sequence). CDR3 length equals 15 residues. Losses at the gene ends were 3 bases for V and 4 bases for J; bases not matched to a gene: 4. The CDR3 sequence: CASSLLAGVPDTQYF. CDR3 bases: TGTGCCAGCAGTTTGCTAGCGGGAGTTCCAGATACGCAGTATTTT.

V and J are TRBV28 and TRBJ2-3, with 8 bases fitting TRBD2. Trimming took 4 bases from V and 0 from J; bases not matched to a gene: 9. The CDR3 consists of 17 residues. Germline-derived CDR1 and CDR2 are MDHEN and SYDVKM. DNA for the CDR3: TGTGCCAGCAGTTCCTATAGCGGGGCGGCCAGCACAGATACGCAGTATTTT. Translation gives CASSSYSGAASTDTQYF. The variable domain in full, completed from reference TRBV28 and TRBJ2-3, reads DVKVTQSSRYLVKRTGEKVFLECVQDMDHENMFWYRQDPGLGLRLIYFSYDVKMKEKGDIPEGYSVSREKKERFSLILESASTNQTSMYLCASSSYSGAASTDTQYFGPGTRLTVL.

This clone was seen only a few times. J is TRBJ2-7 and V is TRBV27, with TRBD1 matching 9 bases. CDR1 and CDR2 (germline): MNHEY, SMNVEV (reference sequence). V lost 6 bases, J lost 2 bases, and 14 bases stayed unmatched. The CDR3 is 17 amino acids. CDR3 region: CASSQETGGAAAYEQYF. The CDR3 coding sequence is TGTGCCAGCAGCCAAGAAACAGGGGGCGCAGCGGCCTACGAGCAGTACTTC.

The V call is TRBV18, the J call TRBJ2-7, with D hard to call. The CDR3 has 13 residues. The germline V gene has CDR1 KGHSH and CDR2 LQKENI. V was clipped by 8 bases and J by 5 bases, with 16 bases between them. The CDR3 sequence: CASLDGRSNEQYF. The DNA for the CDR3 is TGTGCCAGCCTAGACGGCCGCAGCAACGAGCAGTACTTC.

The rearrangement uses TRBV5-1 and TRBJ1-1, with D possibly being TRBD1 (5 bases). Germline loops: CDR1 SGHRS, CDR2 YFSETQ. Trimming shortened V by 4 bases and J by 1 base, and 23 bases separated the two germline ends. CDR3 length: 18 residues. The CDR3, as DNA: TGCGCCAGCAGCCCCGGCGTTTGGGGGGGAACCACGAACACTGAAGCTTTCTTT. It specifies CASSPGVWGGTTNTEAFF.

The V call is TRBV7-2, the J call TRBJ1-1; D possibly corresponds to TRBD1 (6 bases). Trimming left V 2 bases short and J 9 bases short, with 13 bases between. This CDR3 spans 13 amino acids. Germline V lookup: CDR1 SGHTA, CDR2 FQGNSA. The CDR3 coding sequence is TGTGCCAGCAGCTTATCGGGAGGGGGTAAAGCTTTCTTT. This codes for CASSLSGGGKAFF.

This rearrangement joins TRBV7-2 to TRBJ1-5; D is undetermined. The germline gives CDR1 SGHTA, CDR2 FQGNSA. The CDR3 length is 15 residues. V was shortened by 3 bases and J by 3 bases, with 12 bases between the two germline ends. The CDR3 loop reads CASSFKSGINQPQHF. CDR3 nucleotides: TGTGCCAGCAGCTTTAAGTCGGGTATCAATCAGCCCCAGCATTTT.

The chain carries TRBV4-2 and TRBJ2-1; 11 positions agree with TRBD2. This CDR3 has 16 residues. Germline V gene sequence: CDR1 LGHNA, CDR2 YNFKEQ. V dropped 1 base and J dropped 7; count of bases not matched to a gene: 6. The chain's CDR3 is CASSQARLAGLNEQFF. CDR3 nucleotides: TGTGCCAGCAGCCAAGCTAGACTAGCGGGGCTAAATGAGCAGTTCTTC.

The CDR3 is CASGSQGANTEAFF. CDR3 coding DNA: TGTGCTAGTGGTTCACAGGGGGCGAACACTGAAGCTTTCTTT. The V and J genes are TRBV12-5 and TRBJ1-1, with 9 bases aligning to TRBD1. The length of the CDR3 is 14 residues. Germline CDR1 and CDR2: LGHNT and FRNRAP. V lost 4 bases and J lost 1; bases outside the gene matches: 1.

The gene calls are TRBV7-8 and TRBJ1-2; 7 bases fit TRBD1. Germline V gene data show CDR1 as SGHVS and CDR2 as FQNEAQ. The CDR3 is 15 amino acids. Trimming at V came to 5 bases and at J to 4 bases, leaving 10 bases not matched to a gene. CDR3 amino acids: CASSPETGRIYGYTF. The CDR3 DNA follows: TGTGCCAGCAGCCCGGAGACAGGGCGAATCTATGGCTACACCTTC.

This sequence joins TRBV6-1 and TRBJ2-1; possible D gene TRBD1, 5 bases. This CDR3 region has 15 residues. V was trimmed by 6 bases and J by 0 bases, leaving 12 bases between them. Germline V lookup: CDR1 MNHNS, CDR2 SASEGT. CDR3 sequence reads: CASSPDISSYNEQFF. Written as DNA, the CDR3 is TGTGCCAGCAGCCCGGACATAAGCTCCTACAATGAGCAGTTCTTC.

This chain links TRBV7-9 with TRBJ1-4, with TRBD1 as a possible D gene (6 bases). V dropped 5 bases and J dropped 7 bases, with 17 bases sitting between them. Germline values: CDR1 SEHNR, CDR2 FQNEAQ (reference sequence). The CDR3 runs to 15 residues. As DNA, the CDR3 is TGTGCCAGCAGCCCAATCGGGGGAGGGGGTGAAAAACTGTTTTTT. Amino acid sequence: CASSPIGGGGEKLFF.

The rearrangement joins TRBV11-2 to TRBJ2-7, with TRBD1 matching 9 bases. The CDR3 has 18 amino acids. The junction had 13 bases not matched to a gene; V was cut back by 0 bases and J by 4 bases. From germline, CDR1 is SGHAT and CDR2 FQNNGV. For the CDR3, the DNA is TGTGCCAGCAGCTTAGACCTCGGACAGGGGTTTAGTTGGTACGAGCAGTACTTC. It is translated as CASSLDLGQGFSWYEQYF.

V gene TRBV11-2 combines with J gene TRBJ1-1; D gene uncertain. CDR1 is SGHAT and CDR2 is FQNNGV in the germline V gene. Deletions cut 5 bases from V and 1 base from J, with 8 bases between. The CDR3 consists of 13 residues. In nucleotides, the CDR3 is TGTGCCAGCAGCCCCACACAGAACACTGAAGCTTTCTTT. Translated, it gives CASSPTQNTEAFF.

The chain combines TRBV19 with TRBJ1-5, with TRBD1 as a possible D gene (6 bases). V was clipped by 8 bases and J by 2 bases, with 10 bases between them. The germline V gene has CDR1 LNHDA and CDR2 SQIVND (reference sequence). CDR3 length equals 13 residues. The chain's CDR3 is CASGRGGNQPQHF. CDR3 nucleotide sequence: TGTGCCAGTGGCAGGGGTGGCAATCAGCCCCAGCATTTT.

This clone was detected a few times. Other nucleotide sequences in the sample specify the same CDR3. The chain joins TRBV7-9 to TRBJ2-5; 10 bases align to TRBD2. Germline V CDR1 and CDR2: SEHNR, FQNEAQ (reference sequence). This CDR3 spans 15 amino acids. V dropped 5 bases and J dropped 2; count of bases not matched to a gene: 5. CDR3 sequence: CASSLGLAEQETQYF. CDR3 in DNA: TGTGCCAGCAGCCTCGGACTAGCGGAGCAAGAGACCCAGTACTTC.

The chain recombines TRBV7-2 with TRBJ1-6; D uncertain. From germline, CDR1 is SGHTA and CDR2 FQGNSA. The CDR3 runs to 15 residues. V lost 2 bases, J lost 0 bases, and 5 bases lay in between. CDR3 loop: CASSLRSSYNSPLHF. Here the CDR3 DNA reads TGTGCCAGCAGCTTACGGAGCTCCTATAATTCACCCCTCCACTTT.